A selection of T cell receptor beta chains follows, all from one sample in a study of T-cell reconstitution after alpha-beta-depleted transplantation in children. Each CDR3 protein is one row after TCRdb ran MiXCR on the PCR reads. The sample lists 190,000 or so distinct CDR3 sequences; about 6.8% were seen once. Sample: PBMCs from the stem cell graft donor, taken from the stem cell graft. Every receptor here comes from a human donor who donated a stem cell graft to a child with Wiskott-Aldrich syndrome. Each CDR3 is given with its conserved first and last residue. The D gene is left open where the match is weak. A row's size may be missing; if present it is once, few, many or a size class.

CASSLALMGRGTDTQYF,TGCGCCAGCAGCTTGGCCCTGATGGGTAGGGGGACAGATACGCAGTATTTT,NA,many,TRBV5-1,TRBJ2-3
CASSLQGRGGANVLTF,TGTGCCAGCAGTTTACAGGGACGTGGAGGGGCCAACGTCCTGACTTTC,NA,many,TRBV12-3/TRBV12-4,TRBJ2-6
CATSRDKTLQYF,TGTGCCACCAGCAGAGATAAGACCCTACAGTACTTC,NA,many,TRBV15,TRBJ2-7
CASSNDREGNTEAFF,TGCGCCAGCAGCAACGATAGGGAGGGTAACACTGAAGCTTTCTTT,NA,many,TRBV5-1,TRBJ1-1
CAISGTPGQPEGGTQYF,TGTGCCATCAGTGGGACCCCGGGACAGCCGGAAGGTGGGACCCAGTACTTC,TRBD1,NA,TRBV10-3,TRBJ2-5
CSVEGTYEQYF,TGCAGCGTTGAAGGGACCTACGAGCAGTACTTC,NA,many,TRBV29-1,TRBJ2-7
CASSLGGYEAFF,TGTGCCAGCAGCTTGGGAGGATATGAAGCTTTCTTT,NA,few,TRBV5-4,TRBJ1-1
CSANLQETQYF,TGCAGTGCCAACCTCCAAGAGACCCAGTACTTC,NA,many,TRBV20-1,TRBJ2-5
CASSPRGQPGYGYTF,TGTGCCAGCAGCCCAAGGGGACAGCCTGGCTATGGCTACACCTTC,TRBD1,many,TRBV7-8,TRBJ1-2
CATTLGTSYSNQPQHF,TGTGCCACCACATTAGGGACTTCTTATAGCAATCAGCCCCAGCATTTT,NA,NA,TRBV2,TRBJ1-5
CAISGKQPLETDTQYF,TGTGCCATCAGTGGTAAACAGCCCTTGGAAACAGATACGCAGTATTTT,NA,many,TRBV10-3,TRBJ2-3
CASSSRGTEAFF,TGTGCCAGCAGTTCGAGAGGCACTGAAGCTTTCTTT,NA,many,TRBV6-5,TRBJ1-1
CASSLWSANPSSRELFF,TGTGCCAGCAGTTTATGGTCGGCGAACCCCAGCAGCAGGGAGCTGTTTTTT,NA,many,TRBV12-3/TRBV12-4,TRBJ2-2
CASSPLTGVEQFF,TGTGCCAGCAGCCCGCTGACGGGAGTAGAGCAGTTCTTC,NA,NA,TRBV7-9,TRBJ2-1
CSARGQGGTYSNQPQHF,TGCAGTGCTAGGGGACAGGGGGGGACATACAGCAATCAGCCCCAGCATTTT,TRBD1,NA,TRBV20-1,TRBJ1-5
CASSLARQHTEAFF,TGTGCCAGCAGCTTAGCGAGGCAGCACACTGAAGCTTTCTTT,NA,many,TRBV11-2,TRBJ1-1
CSARTASSYEQYF,TGCAGCGCTCGGACGGCGAGCTCCTACGAGCAGTACTTC,NA,many,TRBV29-1,TRBJ2-7
CASSPTPGQGTDTQYF,TGTGCCAGCTCACCAACCCCGGGACAGGGTACAGATACGCAGTATTTT,TRBD1,NA,TRBV18,TRBJ2-3
CASSLTFLTPHNEQFF,TGTGCCAGCAGCCTAACATTCTTAACCCCCCACAATGAGCAGTTCTTC,NA,many,TRBV7-6,TRBJ2-1
CAIRGTGSKAFF,TGTGCCATCAGAGGGACAGGGAGTAAGGCTTTCTTT,TRBD1,many,TRBV10-3,TRBJ1-1
CASRGQLSSYEQYF,TGTGCCAGCAGGGGACAGCTTAGCTCCTACGAGCAGTACTTC,TRBD1,many,TRBV27,TRBJ2-7
CAISSIKKPGLADPRNEQFF,TGTGCCATCAGTTCCATCAAAAAGCCGGGACTAGCGGACCCTCGCAATGAGCAGTTCTTC,TRBD2,many,TRBV10-3,TRBJ2-1
CASSGLTANNEQFF,TGTGCCAGCAGTGGACTCACAGCTAACAATGAGCAGTTCTTC,NA,many,TRBV12-3/TRBV12-4,TRBJ2-1